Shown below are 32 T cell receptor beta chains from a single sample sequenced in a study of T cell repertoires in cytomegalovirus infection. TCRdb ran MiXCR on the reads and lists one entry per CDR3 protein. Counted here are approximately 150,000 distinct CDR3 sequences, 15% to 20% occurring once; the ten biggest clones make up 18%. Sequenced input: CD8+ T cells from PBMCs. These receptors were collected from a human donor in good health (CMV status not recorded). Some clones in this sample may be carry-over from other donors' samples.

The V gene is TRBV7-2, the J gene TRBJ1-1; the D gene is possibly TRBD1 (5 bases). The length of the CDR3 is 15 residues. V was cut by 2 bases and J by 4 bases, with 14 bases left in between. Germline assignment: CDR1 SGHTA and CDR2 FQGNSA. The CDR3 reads CASSLRKGRRTEAFF. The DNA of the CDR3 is TGTGCCAGCAGCTTAAGAAAGGGGCGTCGCACTGAAGCTTTCTTT.

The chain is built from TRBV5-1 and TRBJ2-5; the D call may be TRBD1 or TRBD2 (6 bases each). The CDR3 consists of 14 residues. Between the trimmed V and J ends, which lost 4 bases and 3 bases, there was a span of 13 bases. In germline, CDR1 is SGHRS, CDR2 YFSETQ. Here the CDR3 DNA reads TGCGCCAGCAGCCCCAGGGGACTTAAAGAGACCCAGTACTTC. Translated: CASSPRGLKETQYF.

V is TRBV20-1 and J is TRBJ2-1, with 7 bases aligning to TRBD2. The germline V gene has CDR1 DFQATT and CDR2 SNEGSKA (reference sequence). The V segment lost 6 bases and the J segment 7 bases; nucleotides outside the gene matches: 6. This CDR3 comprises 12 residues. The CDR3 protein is CSASGGSNEQFF. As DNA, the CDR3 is TGCAGTGCCTCGGGGGGAAGTAATGAGCAGTTCTTC.

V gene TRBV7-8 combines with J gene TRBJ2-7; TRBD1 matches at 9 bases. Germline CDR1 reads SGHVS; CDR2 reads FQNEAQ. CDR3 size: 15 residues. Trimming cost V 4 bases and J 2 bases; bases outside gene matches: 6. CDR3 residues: CASSSQTGGPYEQYF. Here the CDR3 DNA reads TGTGCCAGCAGCTCTCAGACAGGGGGACCCTACGAGCAGTACTTC.

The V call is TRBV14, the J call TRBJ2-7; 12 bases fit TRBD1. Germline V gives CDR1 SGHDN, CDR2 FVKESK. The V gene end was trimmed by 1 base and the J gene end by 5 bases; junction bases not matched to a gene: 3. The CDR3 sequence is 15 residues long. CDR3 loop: CASSQVGTGGHEQYF. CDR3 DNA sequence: TGTGCCAGCAGCCAAGTCGGGACAGGGGGCCACGAGCAGTACTTC. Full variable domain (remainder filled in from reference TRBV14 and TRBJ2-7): EAGVTQFPSHSVIEKGQTVTLRCDPISGHDNLYWYRRVMGKEIKFLLHFVKESKQDESGMPNNRFLAERTGGTYSTLKVQPAELEDSGVYFCASSQVGTGGHEQYFGPGTRLTVT.

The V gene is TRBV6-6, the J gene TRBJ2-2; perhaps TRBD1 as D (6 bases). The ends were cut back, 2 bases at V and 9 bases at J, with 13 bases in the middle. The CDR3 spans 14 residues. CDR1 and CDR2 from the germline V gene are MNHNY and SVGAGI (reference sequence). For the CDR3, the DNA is TGTGCCAGCAGTTACCAAACCAGGGGAAGGGAGCTGTTTTTT. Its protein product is CASSYQTRGRELFF.

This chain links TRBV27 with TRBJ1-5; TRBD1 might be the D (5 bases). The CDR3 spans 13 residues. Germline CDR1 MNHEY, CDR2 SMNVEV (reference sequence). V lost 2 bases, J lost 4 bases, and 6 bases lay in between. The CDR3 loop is CASSLKGNQPQHF. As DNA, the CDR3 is TGTGCCAGCAGTTTAAAGGGGAATCAGCCCCAGCATTTT.

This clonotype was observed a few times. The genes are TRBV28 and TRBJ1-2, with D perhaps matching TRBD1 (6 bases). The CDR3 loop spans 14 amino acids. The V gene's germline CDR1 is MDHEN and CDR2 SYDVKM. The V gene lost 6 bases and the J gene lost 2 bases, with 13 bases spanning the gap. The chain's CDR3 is CASRRDQGNYGYTF. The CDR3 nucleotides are TGTGCCAGCAGGAGAGATCAGGGGAACTATGGCTACACCTTC.

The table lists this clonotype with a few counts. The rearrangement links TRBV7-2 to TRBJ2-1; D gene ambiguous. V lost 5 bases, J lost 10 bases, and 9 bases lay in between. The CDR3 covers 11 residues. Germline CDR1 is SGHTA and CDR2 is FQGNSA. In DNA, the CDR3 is TGTGCCAGCAGCCCCCGAGGCGAGCAGTTCTTC. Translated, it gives CASSPRGEQFF. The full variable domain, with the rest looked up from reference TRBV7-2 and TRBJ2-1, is GAGVSQSPSNKVTEKGKDVELRCDPISGHTALYWYRQSLGQGLEFLIYFQGNSAPDKSGLPSDRFSAERTGGSVSTLTIQRTQQEDSAVYLCASSPRGEQFFGPGTRLTVL.

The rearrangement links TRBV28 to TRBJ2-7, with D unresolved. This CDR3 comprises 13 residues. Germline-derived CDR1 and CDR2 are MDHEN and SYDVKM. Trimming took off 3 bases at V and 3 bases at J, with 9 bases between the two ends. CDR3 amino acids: CASSFDDYYEQYF. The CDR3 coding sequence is TGTGCCAGCAGTTTTGACGATTACTACGAGCAGTACTTC.

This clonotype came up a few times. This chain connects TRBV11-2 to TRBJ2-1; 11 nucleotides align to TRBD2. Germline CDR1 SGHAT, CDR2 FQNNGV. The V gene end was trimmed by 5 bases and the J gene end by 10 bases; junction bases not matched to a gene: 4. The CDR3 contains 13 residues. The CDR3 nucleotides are TGTGCCAGCAGCCCCTCTAGCGGGGGGGAGCAGTTCTTC. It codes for CASSPSSGGEQFF.

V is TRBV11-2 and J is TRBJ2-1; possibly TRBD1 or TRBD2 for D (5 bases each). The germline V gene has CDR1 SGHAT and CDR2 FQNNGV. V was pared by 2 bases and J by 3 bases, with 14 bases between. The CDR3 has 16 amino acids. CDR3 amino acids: CASSLQRGSFYNEQFF. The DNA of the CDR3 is TGTGCCAGCAGCTTACAGAGGGGTAGCTTCTACAATGAGCAGTTCTTC.

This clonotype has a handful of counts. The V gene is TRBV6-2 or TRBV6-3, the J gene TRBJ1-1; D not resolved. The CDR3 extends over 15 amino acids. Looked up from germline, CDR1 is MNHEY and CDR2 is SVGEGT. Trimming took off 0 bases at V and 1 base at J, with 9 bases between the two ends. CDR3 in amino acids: CASSYSPGPNTEAFF. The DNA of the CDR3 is TGTGCCAGCAGTTACTCACCGGGTCCGAACACTGAAGCTTTCTTT.

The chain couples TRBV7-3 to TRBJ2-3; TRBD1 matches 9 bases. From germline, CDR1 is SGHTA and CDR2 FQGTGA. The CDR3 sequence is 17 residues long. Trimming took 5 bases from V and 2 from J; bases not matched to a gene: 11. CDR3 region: CASSLPRDRASTDTQYF. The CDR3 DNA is TGTGCCAGCAGCCTCCCCCGGGACAGGGCATCCACAGATACGCAGTATTTT.

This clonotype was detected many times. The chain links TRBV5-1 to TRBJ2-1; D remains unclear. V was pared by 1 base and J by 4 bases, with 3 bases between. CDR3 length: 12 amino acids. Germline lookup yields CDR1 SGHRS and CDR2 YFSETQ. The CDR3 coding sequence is TGCGCCAGCAGCTTGCTATACAATGAGCAGTTCTTC. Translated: CASSLLYNEQFF.

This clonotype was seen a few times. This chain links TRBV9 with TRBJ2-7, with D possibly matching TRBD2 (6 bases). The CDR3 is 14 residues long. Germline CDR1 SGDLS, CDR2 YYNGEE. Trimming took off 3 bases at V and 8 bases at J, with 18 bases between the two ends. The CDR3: CASSAGLNPTQQYF. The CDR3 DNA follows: TGTGCCAGCAGCGCGGGACTGAATCCCACCCAGCAGTACTTC.

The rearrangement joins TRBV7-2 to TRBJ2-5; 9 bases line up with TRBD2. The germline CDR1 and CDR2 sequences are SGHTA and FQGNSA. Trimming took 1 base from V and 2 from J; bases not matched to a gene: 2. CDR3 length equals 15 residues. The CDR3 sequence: CASSLGLAVQETQYF. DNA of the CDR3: TGTGCCAGCAGCTTAGGACTAGCGGTACAAGAGACCCAGTACTTC.

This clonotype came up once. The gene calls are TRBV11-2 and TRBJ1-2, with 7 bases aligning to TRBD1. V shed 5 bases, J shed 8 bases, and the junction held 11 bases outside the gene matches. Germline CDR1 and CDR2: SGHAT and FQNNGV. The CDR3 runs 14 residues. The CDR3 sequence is CASSRTGRQAGYTF. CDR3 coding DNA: TGTGCCAGCAGCCGGACAGGCCGACAAGCGGGCTACACCTTC.

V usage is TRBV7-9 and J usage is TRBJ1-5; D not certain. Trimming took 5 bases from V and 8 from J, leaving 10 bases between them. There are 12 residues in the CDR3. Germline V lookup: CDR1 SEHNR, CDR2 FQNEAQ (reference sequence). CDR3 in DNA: TGTGCCAGCAGCCTTGTCGGAGAGCCCCAGCATTTT. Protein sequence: CASSLVGEPQHF.

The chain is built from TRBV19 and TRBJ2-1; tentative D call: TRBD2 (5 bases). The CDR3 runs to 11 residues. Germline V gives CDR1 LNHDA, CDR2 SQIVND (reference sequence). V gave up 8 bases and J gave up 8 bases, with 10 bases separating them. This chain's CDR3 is CASALGYEQFF. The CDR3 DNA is TGTGCCAGTGCACTAGGCTATGAGCAGTTCTTC.

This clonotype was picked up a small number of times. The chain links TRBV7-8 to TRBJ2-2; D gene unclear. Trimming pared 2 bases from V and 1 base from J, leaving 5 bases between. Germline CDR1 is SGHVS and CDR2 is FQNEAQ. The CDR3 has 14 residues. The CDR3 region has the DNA TGTGCCAGCAGCTTATGGGTGAACACCGGGGAGCTGTTTTTT. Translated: CASSLWVNTGELFF.

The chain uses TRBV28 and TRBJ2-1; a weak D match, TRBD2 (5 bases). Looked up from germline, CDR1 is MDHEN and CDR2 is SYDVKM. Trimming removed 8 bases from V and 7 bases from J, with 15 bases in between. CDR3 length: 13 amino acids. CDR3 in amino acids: CASYERTLNEQFF. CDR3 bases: TGTGCCAGCTACGAAAGGACTCTTAATGAGCAGTTCTTC.

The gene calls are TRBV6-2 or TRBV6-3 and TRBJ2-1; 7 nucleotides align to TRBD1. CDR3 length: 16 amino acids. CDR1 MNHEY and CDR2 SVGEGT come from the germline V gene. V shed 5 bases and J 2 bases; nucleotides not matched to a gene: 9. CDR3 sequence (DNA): TGTGCCAGCAGTCGAACCCAGCAGGGGGCCTACAATGAGCAGTTCTTC. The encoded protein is CASSRTQQGAYNEQFF.

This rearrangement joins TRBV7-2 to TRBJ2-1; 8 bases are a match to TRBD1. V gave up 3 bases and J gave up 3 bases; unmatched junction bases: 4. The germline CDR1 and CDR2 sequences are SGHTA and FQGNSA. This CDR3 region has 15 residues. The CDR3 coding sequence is TGTGCCAGCAGCTTCGGACAGGGTCTCTACAATGAGCAGTTCTTC. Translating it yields CASSFGQGLYNEQFF. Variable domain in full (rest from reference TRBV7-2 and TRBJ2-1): GAGVSQSPSNKVTEKGKDVELRCDPISGHTALYWYRQSLGQGLEFLIYFQGNSAPDKSGLPSDRFSAERTGGSVSTLTIQRTQQEDSAVYLCASSFGQGLYNEQFFGPGTRLTVL.

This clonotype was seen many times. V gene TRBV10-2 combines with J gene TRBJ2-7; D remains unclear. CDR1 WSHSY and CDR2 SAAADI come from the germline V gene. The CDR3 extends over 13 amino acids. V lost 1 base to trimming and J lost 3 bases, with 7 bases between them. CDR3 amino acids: CASSELRLYEQYF. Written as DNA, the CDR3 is TGCGCCAGCAGTGAGTTGCGACTCTACGAGCAGTACTTC.

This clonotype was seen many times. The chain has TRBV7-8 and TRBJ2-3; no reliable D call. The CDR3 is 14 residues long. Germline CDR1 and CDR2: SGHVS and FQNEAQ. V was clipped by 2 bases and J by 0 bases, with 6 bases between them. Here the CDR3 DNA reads TGTGCCAGCAGCTTACGCGGCAGCACAGATACGCAGTATTTT. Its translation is CASSLRGSTDTQYF.

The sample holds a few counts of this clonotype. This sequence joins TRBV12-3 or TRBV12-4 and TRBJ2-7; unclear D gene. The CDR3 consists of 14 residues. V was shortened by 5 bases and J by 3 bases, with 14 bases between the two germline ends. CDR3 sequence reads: CASSTFDVGYEQYF. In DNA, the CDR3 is TGTGCCAGCAGTACTTTTGACGTGGGCTACGAGCAGTACTTC.

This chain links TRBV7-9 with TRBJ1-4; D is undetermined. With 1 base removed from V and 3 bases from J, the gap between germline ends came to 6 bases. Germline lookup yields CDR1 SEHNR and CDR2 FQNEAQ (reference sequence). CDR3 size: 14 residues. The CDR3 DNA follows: TGTGCCAGCAGCTTAGAGGCGTCTAATGAAAAACTGTTTTTT. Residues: CASSLEASNEKLFF.

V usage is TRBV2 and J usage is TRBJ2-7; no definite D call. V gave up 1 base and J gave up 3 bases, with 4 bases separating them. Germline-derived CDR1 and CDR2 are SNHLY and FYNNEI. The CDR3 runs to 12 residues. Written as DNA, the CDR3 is TGTGCCAGCAGTGAAGGGTACTACGAGCAGTACTTC. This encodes CASSEGYYEQYF.

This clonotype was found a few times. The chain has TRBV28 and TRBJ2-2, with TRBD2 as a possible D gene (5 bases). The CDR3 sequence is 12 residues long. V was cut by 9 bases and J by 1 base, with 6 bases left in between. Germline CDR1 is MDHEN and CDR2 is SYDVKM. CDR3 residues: CASRENTGELFF. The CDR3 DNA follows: TGTGCCAGTCGGGAGAACACCGGGGAGCTGTTTTTT.

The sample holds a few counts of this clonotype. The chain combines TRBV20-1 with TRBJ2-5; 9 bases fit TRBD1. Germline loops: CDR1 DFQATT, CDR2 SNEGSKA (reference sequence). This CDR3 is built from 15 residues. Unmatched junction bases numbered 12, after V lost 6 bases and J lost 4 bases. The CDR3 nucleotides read TGCAGTGCCTTCCGGGACAGGGAAGGTGCAGAGACCCAGTACTTC. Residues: CSAFRDREGAETQYF.

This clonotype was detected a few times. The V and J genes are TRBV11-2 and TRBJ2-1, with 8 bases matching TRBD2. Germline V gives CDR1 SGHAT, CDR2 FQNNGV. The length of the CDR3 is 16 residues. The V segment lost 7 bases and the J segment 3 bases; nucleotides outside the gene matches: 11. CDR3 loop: CASNPSREGGYNEQFF. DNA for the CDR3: TGTGCCAGCAATCCTTCCCGGGAGGGCGGCTACAATGAGCAGTTCTTC.